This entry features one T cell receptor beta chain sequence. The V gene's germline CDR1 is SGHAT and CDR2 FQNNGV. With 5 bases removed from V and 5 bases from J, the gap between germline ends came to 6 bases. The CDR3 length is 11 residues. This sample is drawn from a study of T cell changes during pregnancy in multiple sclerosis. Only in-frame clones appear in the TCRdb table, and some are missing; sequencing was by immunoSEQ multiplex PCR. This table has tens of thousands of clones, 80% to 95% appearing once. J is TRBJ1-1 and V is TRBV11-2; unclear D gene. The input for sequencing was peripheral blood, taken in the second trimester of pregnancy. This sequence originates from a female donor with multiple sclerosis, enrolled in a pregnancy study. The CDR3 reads CASSPRTEAFF. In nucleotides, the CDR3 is TGTGCCAGCAGCCCACGGACTGAAGCTTTCTTT.